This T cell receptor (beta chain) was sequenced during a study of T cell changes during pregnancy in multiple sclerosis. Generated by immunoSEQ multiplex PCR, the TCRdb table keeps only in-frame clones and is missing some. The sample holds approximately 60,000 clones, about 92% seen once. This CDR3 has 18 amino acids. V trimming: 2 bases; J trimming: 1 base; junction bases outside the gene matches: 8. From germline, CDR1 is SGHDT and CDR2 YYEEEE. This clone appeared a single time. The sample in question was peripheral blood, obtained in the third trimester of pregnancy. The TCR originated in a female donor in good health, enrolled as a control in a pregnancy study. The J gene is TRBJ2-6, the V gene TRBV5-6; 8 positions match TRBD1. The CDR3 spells CASSFRQGAFSGANVLTF. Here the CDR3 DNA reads TGTGCCAGCAGCTTCCGCCAGGGGGCCTTTTCTGGGGCCAACGTCCTGACTTTC.